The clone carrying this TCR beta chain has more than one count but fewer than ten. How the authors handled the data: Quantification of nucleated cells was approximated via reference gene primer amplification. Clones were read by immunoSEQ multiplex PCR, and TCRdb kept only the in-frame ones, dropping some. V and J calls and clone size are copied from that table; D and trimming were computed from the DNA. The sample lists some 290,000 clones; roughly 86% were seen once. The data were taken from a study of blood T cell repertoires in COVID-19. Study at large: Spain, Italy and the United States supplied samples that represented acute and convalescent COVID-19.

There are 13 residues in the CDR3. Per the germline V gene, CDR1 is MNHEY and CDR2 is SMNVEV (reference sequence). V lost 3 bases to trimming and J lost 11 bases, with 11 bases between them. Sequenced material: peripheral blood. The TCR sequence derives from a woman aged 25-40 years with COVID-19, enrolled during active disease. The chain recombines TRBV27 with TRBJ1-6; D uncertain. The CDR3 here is CASSFPGRPPLHF. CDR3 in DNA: TGTGCCAGCAGTTTCCCGGGTAGACCACCCCTCCACTTT.